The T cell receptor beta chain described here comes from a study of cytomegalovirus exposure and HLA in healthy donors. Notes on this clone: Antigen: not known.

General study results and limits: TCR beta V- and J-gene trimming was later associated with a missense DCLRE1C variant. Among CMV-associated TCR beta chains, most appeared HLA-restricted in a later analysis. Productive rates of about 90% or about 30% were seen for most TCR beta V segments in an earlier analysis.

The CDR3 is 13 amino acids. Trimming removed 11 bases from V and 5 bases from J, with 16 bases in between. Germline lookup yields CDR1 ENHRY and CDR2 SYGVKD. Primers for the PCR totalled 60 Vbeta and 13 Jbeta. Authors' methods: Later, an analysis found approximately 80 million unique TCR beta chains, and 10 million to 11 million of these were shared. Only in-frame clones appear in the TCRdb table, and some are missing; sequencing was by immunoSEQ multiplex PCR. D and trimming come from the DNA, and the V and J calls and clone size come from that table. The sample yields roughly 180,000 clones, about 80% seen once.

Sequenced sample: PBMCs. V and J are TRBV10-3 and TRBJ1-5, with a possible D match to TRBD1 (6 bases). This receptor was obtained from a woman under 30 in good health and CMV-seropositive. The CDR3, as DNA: TGTGCCGCAACCCCCAGGGGCGATCAGCCCCAGCATTTT. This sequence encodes CAATPRGDQPQHF.